These 30 T cell receptor beta chains were all obtained from the same sample, sequenced in a study of CD8+ T cells in alopecia areata. Extracted RNA was reverse transcribed into cDNA, the sequencing template. Profiling relied on immunoSEQ multiplex PCR, and the TCRdb table lists in-frame clones only, not all of them. The table lists some 120,000 clones, roughly 58% of them singletons. Sample: CD4+ T cells sorted from blood, taken at week 0. These receptors were taken from a human donor with alopecia areata.

The chain couples TRBV5-6 to TRBJ2-2, with a tentative D call TRBD1 (6 bases). Trimming left V 0 bases short and J 6 bases short, with 12 bases between. Germline-derived CDR1 and CDR2 are SGHDT and YYEEEE. The length of the CDR3 is 15 residues. This CDR3 reads CASSLEQGWAGELFF. The CDR3 coding sequence is TGTGCCAGCAGCTTGGAGCAGGGGTGGGCCGGGGAGCTGTTTTTT.

The chain combines TRBV7-2 with TRBJ1-1, with TRBD1 as a possible D gene (5 bases). Trimming left V 2 bases short and J 3 bases short, with 7 bases between. CDR3 length: 13 amino acids. CDR1 and CDR2 from the germline V gene are SGHTA and FQGNSA. The DNA for the CDR3 is TGTGCCAGCAGCTTATCCAGGGACACTGAAGCTTTCTTT. It encodes CASSLSRDTEAFF.

This clone was found once. The J gene is TRBJ1-6, the V gene TRBV28; D gene uncertain. Per germline, CDR1 MDHEN and CDR2 SYDVKM. The V end lost 6 bases, the J end lost 5 bases, and 11 bases lay between the germline ends. This CDR3 has 14 amino acids. CDR3 in amino acids: CASSRRQDNSPLHF. CDR3 nucleotides: TGTGCCAGCAGCAGAAGGCAGGATAATTCACCCCTCCACTTT.

The chain couples TRBV5-6 to TRBJ1-2; D gene uncertain. The CDR3 contains 11 residues. Germline V CDR1 and CDR2: SGHDT, YYEEEE. Trimming took off 5 bases at V and 4 bases at J, with 6 bases between the two ends. Written as DNA, the CDR3 is TGTGCCAGCAGTATAGGCTATGGCTACACCTTC. Its translation: CASSIGYGYTF.

V and J are TRBV7-6 and TRBJ2-7, with 7 bases lining up with TRBD1. Germline assignment: CDR1 SGHVS and CDR2 FNYEAQ. This CDR3 spans 14 amino acids. Trimming at V came to 1 base and at J to 4 bases, leaving 4 bases not matched to a gene. Here the CDR3 reads CASSLGEGAYEQYF. DNA of the CDR3: TGTGCCAGCAGCTTAGGTGAGGGGGCGTACGAGCAGTACTTC.

This clone was counted between two and nine times. V is TRBV4-1 and J is TRBJ2-7; 12 bases are a match to TRBD1. V dropped 1 base and J dropped 1; count of bases not matched to a gene: 5. The germline gives CDR1 MGHRA, CDR2 YSYEKL. The CDR3 is made up of 17 amino acids. The CDR3 loop reads CASSQGPGQGASYEQYF. In DNA, the CDR3 is TGCGCCAGCAGCCAAGGACCGGGACAGGGGGCGTCCTACGAGCAGTACTTC.

This chain joins TRBV6-6 and TRBJ1-5; no reliable D call. The CDR3 runs 10 residues. Germline CDR1 MNHNY, CDR2 SVGAGI (reference sequence). Trimming stripped 7 bases from V and 10 bases from J, with 8 bases between. This chain's CDR3 is CASNLEPQHF. CDR3 DNA: TGTGCCAGCAACCTCGAACCCCAGCATTTT.

The gene calls are TRBV28 and TRBJ2-5, with D perhaps matching TRBD1 (6 bases). Per germline, CDR1 MDHEN and CDR2 SYDVKM. This CDR3 spans 14 amino acids. Trimming stripped 7 bases from V and 2 bases from J, with 14 bases between. CDR3: CASTRTAWQETQYF. Written as DNA, the CDR3 is TGTGCCAGCACCCGGACAGCGTGGCAAGAGACCCAGTACTTC. Full variable domain (remainder filled in from reference TRBV28 and TRBJ2-5): DVKVTQSSRYLVKRTGEKVFLECVQDMDHENMFWYRQDPGLGLRLIYFSYDVKMKEKGDIPEGYSVSREKKERFSLILESASTNQTSMYLCASTRTAWQETQYFGPGTRLLVL.

This chain joins TRBV6-5 and TRBJ1-2; D gene uncertain. Between the trimmed V and J ends, which lost 10 bases and 2 bases, there was a span of 14 bases. The CDR3 is 13 residues long. CDR1 MNHEY and CDR2 SVGAGI come from the germline V gene. The CDR3 nucleotides are TGTGCCACCCAGGTCCCGAACAACTATGGCTACACCTTC. The encoded protein is CATQVPNNYGYTF.

This clone was observed a few times. This sequence joins TRBV6-1 and TRBJ1-6, with D possibly matching TRBD1 (6 bases). V shed 6 bases and J shed 7 bases, with 16 bases lying between them. Germline V gene lookup returns CDR1 MNHNS and CDR2 SASEGT. This CDR3 is built from 15 residues. The CDR3 coding sequence is TGTGCCAGCAGCTTAACCCGGGACATAAATTCACCCCTCCACTTT. This sequence encodes CASSLTRDINSPLHF.

This clone came up a few times. The rearrangement uses TRBV18 and TRBJ2-7, with TRBD1 as a possible D gene (6 bases). The CDR3 spans 12 residues. The V gene lost 2 bases and the J gene lost 7 bases, with 9 bases spanning the gap. Per the germline V gene, CDR1 is KGHSH and CDR2 is LQKENI. The CDR3 DNA follows: TGTGCCAGCTCACCAGACAGGAGAGAGCAGTACTTC. Translation gives CASSPDRREQYF.

This clone was detected only a few times. The chain employs TRBV7-6 and TRBJ1-4, with TRBD1 matching over 9 bases. The CDR3 covers 12 residues. V shed 6 bases, J shed 15 bases, and the junction held 8 bases outside the gene matches. Germline CDR1 is SGHVS and CDR2 is FNYEAQ. CDR3 bases: TGTGCCAGCAGACTCGGGACAGGGCCGTTGTTTTTT. It yields the protein CASRLGTGPLFF.

This clone turned up a few times. This chain joins TRBV7-9 and TRBJ2-5; D might be TRBD2 (6 bases). CDR3 length equals 13 residues. Trimming removed 3 bases at V and 3 bases at J, with 8 bases between. CDR1 is SEHNR and CDR2 is FQNEAQ in the germline V gene (reference sequence). Here the CDR3 reads CASSFGGKETQYF. CDR3 nucleotides: TGTGCCAGCAGCTTTGGGGGGAAAGAGACCCAGTACTTC.

This clone was detected only a few times. The chain joins TRBV10-3 to TRBJ2-5, with D possibly called TRBD1 or TRBD2 (5 bases each). The V gene's germline CDR1 is ENHRY and CDR2 SYGVKD. V gave up 2 bases and J gave up 5 bases, with 12 bases separating them. The CDR3 is 14 residues long. Here the CDR3 reads CAISEAAGTETQYF. DNA for the CDR3: TGTGCCATCAGTGAGGCGGCAGGGACCGAGACCCAGTACTTC.

This clone showed up just a few times. The chain links TRBV5-1 to TRBJ2-1; 13 nucleotides agree with TRBD2. There are 16 residues in the CDR3. The V segment lost 4 bases and the J segment 7 bases; nucleotides outside the gene matches: 8. Germline loops: CDR1 SGHRS, CDR2 YFSETQ. The CDR3 DNA reads TGCGCCAGCAGCCTCACTAGCGGGGGGGCCAAAAATGAGCAGTTCTTC. Its protein is CASSLTSGGAKNEQFF.

J is TRBJ2-3 and V is TRBV27, with TRBD2 as a possible D gene (6 bases). CDR3 length: 17 residues. CDR1 is MNHEY and CDR2 is SMNVEV in the germline V gene (reference sequence). V was clipped by 1 base and J by 1 base, with 15 bases between them. Written as DNA, the CDR3 is TGTGCCAGCAGTTTATGGTGGGGGGAGCGTGGCACAGATACGCAGTATTTT. Translating it yields CASSLWWGERGTDTQYF.

This clone was detected once. J is TRBJ2-2 and V is TRBV7-8, with 8 bases matching TRBD1. Germline CDR1 is SGHVS and CDR2 is FQNEAQ. The length of the CDR3 is 17 residues. V shed 1 base and J 3 bases; nucleotides not matched to a gene: 7. CDR3 sequence reads: CASSLVDGQGYTGELFF. In DNA form, the CDR3 reads TGTGCCAGCAGCTTAGTAGATGGACAGGGTTACACCGGGGAGCTGTTTTTT.

The chain carries TRBV25-1 and TRBJ2-3, with D possibly being TRBD1 (6 bases). Germline values: CDR1 MGHDK, CDR2 SYGVNS. Trimming left V 7 bases short and J 6 bases short, with 14 bases between. The CDR3 loop spans 13 amino acids. The CDR3 region is CASTLSGGDTQYF. CDR3 nucleotides: TGTGCCAGCACCCTCAGTGGGGGCGATACGCAGTATTTT.

The V and J genes are TRBV19 and TRBJ2-5; perhaps TRBD1 as D (6 bases). V was clipped by 4 bases and J by 9 bases, with 15 bases between them. This CDR3 region has 13 residues. Germline CDR1 reads LNHDA; CDR2 reads SQIVND (reference sequence). CDR3 DNA: TGTGCCAGTAGTAGTCAGGGGTTCGGGGCCCAGTACTTC. This translates into CASSSQGFGAQYF.

The chain couples TRBV2 to TRBJ1-2; 7 bases fit TRBD1. The trim removed 8 bases at V and 2 bases at J, leaving 11 bases unmatched. This CDR3 has 15 amino acids. Germline-derived CDR1 and CDR2 are SNHLY and FYNNEI. In nucleotides, the CDR3 is TGTGCCAGCGCTGATCATCCGACAGGGAACTATGGCTACACCTTC. It is translated as CASADHPTGNYGYTF.

The rearrangement uses TRBV30 and TRBJ1-1; D might be TRBD1 (5 bases). The CDR3 contains 12 residues. The germline V gene has CDR1 GTSNPN and CDR2 SVGIG (reference sequence). The V end lost 8 bases, the J end lost 3 bases, and 13 bases lay between the germline ends. The CDR3 region is CARTLGDTEAFF. The CDR3 DNA sequence: TGTGCCCGAACTCTGGGGGACACTGAAGCTTTCTTT.

This clone showed up just once. CDR3 sequence: CASSRYQETQYF. As DNA, the CDR3 is TGTGCCAGCTCCCGGTACCAAGAGACCCAGTACTTC. V and J are TRBV18 and TRBJ2-5; no firm D call. This CDR3 has 12 amino acids. Germline CDR1 KGHSH, CDR2 LQKENI. Trimming shortened V by 6 bases and J by 0 bases, and 5 bases separated the two germline ends.

The chain uses TRBV28 and TRBJ2-1; possibly TRBD1 for D (5 bases). Germline assignment: CDR1 MDHEN and CDR2 SYDVKM. The CDR3 totals 12 residues. Trimming shortened V by 1 base and J by 9 bases, and 7 bases separated the two germline ends. DNA for the CDR3: TGTGCCAGCAGTTTATTTCAGGGTGAGCAGTTCTTC. Amino acid sequence: CASSLFQGEQFF. The complete variable domain, with remaining parts taken from reference TRBV28 and TRBJ2-1, reads DVKVTQSSRYLVKRTGEKVFLECVQDMDHENMFWYRQDPGLGLRLIYFSYDVKMKEKGDIPEGYSVSREKKERFSLILESASTNQTSMYLCASSLFQGEQFFGPGTRLTVL.

This clone was seen once. The V gene is TRBV28, the J gene TRBJ2-3; either TRBD1 or TRBD2 may fit D (5 bases each). This CDR3 spans 14 amino acids. Trimming took 6 bases from V and 0 from J, leaving 10 bases between them. Per the germline V gene, CDR1 is MDHEN and CDR2 is SYDVKM. CDR3: CASRGRYSTDTQYF. The CDR3, as DNA: TGTGCCAGCAGGGGACGTTACAGCACAGATACGCAGTATTTT.

This sequence joins TRBV25-1 and TRBJ2-7; D may be TRBD2 (6 bases). V lost 2 bases and J 0 bases, leaving 11 bases between the germline ends. CDR1 is MGHDK and CDR2 is SYGVNS in the germline V gene. This CDR3 comprises 15 residues. Here the CDR3 DNA reads TGTGCCAGCAGTGAAAGGCGGGGTCTCTCCTACGAGCAGTACTTC. This gives the protein CASSERRGLSYEQYF.

The chain links TRBV5-1 to TRBJ2-3; 9 bases match TRBD2. Losses at the gene ends were 6 bases for V and 6 bases for J; bases not matched to a gene: 11. Germline V lookup: CDR1 SGHRS, CDR2 YFSETQ. The CDR3 extends over 15 amino acids. The CDR3 DNA reads as TGCGCCAGCAACCAGCGGGGGGTACCTCCGGATACGCAGTATTTT. Translated, it gives CASNQRGVPPDTQYF.

The chain couples TRBV4-1 to TRBJ1-5; the match to TRBD1 covers 8 bases. The CDR3 is 16 residues long. Germline loops: CDR1 MGHRA, CDR2 YSYEKL. V was clipped by 2 bases and J by 2 bases; unmatched bases: 5. The CDR3 DNA is TGCGCCAGCAGCCAAACCCTACAGGGGGGCAATCAGCCCCAGCATTTT. This gives the protein CASSQTLQGGNQPQHF.

The table lists this clone with a few counts. The genes are TRBV4-1 and TRBJ1-5; D not resolved. Germline-derived CDR1 and CDR2 are MGHRA and YSYEKL. Trimming removed 3 bases at V and 6 bases at J, with 21 bases between. This CDR3 is 17 amino acids long. The chain's CDR3 is CASSHGKASLKGQPQHF. CDR3 nucleotide sequence: TGCGCCAGCAGCCATGGAAAGGCCTCGTTGAAGGGTCAGCCCCAGCATTTT.

The rearrangement uses TRBV6-1 and TRBJ2-3; D is perhaps TRBD1 or TRBD2 (5 bases each). V gave up 6 bases and J gave up 2 bases, with 6 bases separating them. The germline CDR1 and CDR2 sequences are MNHNS and SASEGT. The CDR3 loop spans 12 amino acids. The CDR3 DNA sequence: TGTGCCAGCAGGGGGGACACAGATACGCAGTATTTT. Protein: CASRGDTDTQYF.

The table lists this clone with a few counts. The CDR3 loop is CASGPPGSQNTGELFF. DNA for the CDR3: TGTGCTAGTGGGCCCCCGGGGAGCCAGAACACCGGGGAGCTGTTTTTT. The chain is built from TRBV12-5 and TRBJ2-2, with D possibly TRBD2 on 5 matching bases. V gave up 6 bases and J gave up 1 base, with 15 bases separating them. The germline V gene has CDR1 LGHNT and CDR2 FRNRAP. The length of the CDR3 is 16 residues.